This TCR beta chain was retrieved from a study of blood T cell repertoires in COVID-19. Study-wide context: Sample material is recorded as cDNA or gDNA derived from T cells, B-cell-depleted T cells, or PBMCs.

Repertoires were generated with immunoSEQ multiplex PCR, while TCRdb's copy carries only in-frame clones and drops some. The sample consists of around 240,000 clones, 91% of them appearing once. Recruitment covered some 25 US areas and drew participants whose ages spanned roughly 18 to 90 years. In assigning cohorts, the study relied on participant-reported clinical history. The germline V gene encodes CDR1 KGHSH and CDR2 LQKENI. Trimming at V came to 2 bases and at J to 8 bases, leaving 5 bases not matched to a gene. CDR3 length: 14 residues. The specimen was PBMCs or T cells enriched from blood (not recorded which). The chain recombines TRBV18 with TRBJ1-4; 7 bases align to TRBD1. This clonotype was sampled from a human donor in a cohort exposed to, infected with or recovered from COVID-19 (not recorded which). The donor label of this sample is uncertain. In DNA form, the CDR3 reads TGTGCCAGCTCACCAAACAGGGGCGAGGAAAAACTGTTTTTT. Its translation: CASSPNRGEEKLFF.